The clone carrying this T cell receptor beta chain was seen at least ten times. The antigen is unknown. This record belongs to a study of CD8 T cells in ankylosing spondylitis. Whole-study findings and limits: In synovial fluid and blood from reactive arthritis, some motif variants were previously reported. A TCR beta motif of under ten highly homologous variants seemed to mark ankylosing spondylitis blood.

Library preparation for TCR beta used quantitative 5'-RACE with molecular barcodes. Each CDR3 protein gets one entry after TCRdb re-called the 5' RACE reads with MiXCR. The data show around 490,000 distinct CDR3 sequences, with approximately 5.3% seen just once and under 4.5% held by the top ten. CDR1 is SEHNR and CDR2 is FQNEAQ in the germline V gene (reference sequence). This CDR3 region has 16 residues. Between the trimmed V and J ends, which lost 2 bases and 0 bases, there was a span of 14 bases. The TCR was taken from a male donor with ankylosing spondylitis. The chain uses TRBV7-9 and TRBJ2-7; D uncertain. Sequenced: blood, either unsorted or a sorted T cell fraction (not recorded which). CDR3 region: CASSLYVASYSYEQYF. The CDR3 DNA reads as TGTGCCAGCAGCTTATACGTTGCCAGCTACTCCTACGAGCAGTACTTC.